These T cell receptor beta chains were read from a single sample in a study of T cell responses to AZD1222 COVID-19 vaccine. The table came from immunoSEQ multiplex PCR; TCRdb's copy has only in-frame clones and leaves some out. The data contain just over 70,000 clones, less than 85% of them singletons. Sequencing was performed on peripheral blood, taken on day 0 of AZD1222 vaccination. The receptors were sampled from an adult in good health. The CDR3 runs from the conserved cysteine through the conserved F or W. A D gene is named only where the DNA matches it firmly. The listing skips clone size in some rows; elsewhere it reads once, few, many or a size class.

-	TRBV5-1	TRBJ2-1	TRBD2	CASSFTSGSYNEQFF	TGCGCCAGCAGCTTTACTAGCGGGAGCTACAATGAGCAGTTCTTC
once	TRBV18	TRBJ2-7	TRBD2	CASSPLPSSGRALSEQYF	TGTGCCAGCTCACCGCTGCCCTCTAGCGGGAGGGCCCTCTCCGAGCAGTACTTC
-	TRBV4-1	TRBJ2-5	TRBD2	CASSQVGGRTQETQYF	TGCGCCAGCAGCCAAGTTGGCGGGAGGACTCAAGAGACCCAGTACTTC
-	TRBV30	TRBJ2-6	TRBD1	CAWSRGGTGGSGANVLTF	TGTGCCTGGAGTAGAGGGGGGACAGGAGGCTCTGGGGCCAACGTCCTGACTTTC
-	TRBV18	TRBJ1-1	-	CASSPPQGGRMNTEAFF	TGTGCCAGCTCACCACCGCAGGGTGGGCGGATGAACACTGAAGCTTTCTTT
-	TRBV7-9	TRBJ2-7	-	CASSPDPRDEQYF	TGTGCCAGCTCTCCAGACCCCAGGGACGAGCAGTACTTC
-	TRBV3-1/TRBV3-2	TRBJ1-4	-	CASSPRRGFGEKLFF	TGTGCCAGCAGCCCACGGAGGGGATTCGGGGAAAAACTGTTTTTT
-	TRBV28	TRBJ1-6	-	CASRLGQGYSPLHF	TGTGCCAGCAGGCTGGGGCAGGGATATTCACCCCTCCACTTT
-	TRBV3-1/TRBV3-2	TRBJ1-1	-	CASSQGGEGHEAFF	TGTGCCAGCAGCCAAGGGGGTGAGGGACACGAAGCTTTCTTT
few	TRBV5-1	TRBJ2-7	TRBD2	CASSLVQRESYRTYEQYF	TGCGCCAGCAGCTTGGTCCAGCGGGAGTCGTATCGGACCTACGAGCAGTACTTC
-	TRBV7-9	TRBJ1-4	-	CASSLYPGGFGKLFF	TGTGCCAGCAGCTTATACCCCGGCGGGTTTGGAAAACTGTTTTTT
-	TRBV4-1	TRBJ1-1	-	CASSLDNRDEAFF	TGCGCCAGCAGCCTAGACAACAGGGATGAAGCTTTCTTT
-	TRBV5-1	TRBJ1-1	-	CASSLWTTGNTEAFF	TGCGCCAGCAGCTTGTGGACGACGGGGAACACTGAAGCTTTCTTT
-	TRBV4-2	TRBJ1-6	TRBD1	CASSQDAETTGDSSLHF	TGTGCCAGCAGCCAAGACGCAGAGACCACAGGGGATAGTTCCCTCCACTTT
-	TRBV10-1	TRBJ2-1	-	CASSRDQGSYNEQFF	TGCGCCAGCAGTAGGGACCAGGGGTCCTACAATGAGCAGTTCTTC
many	TRBV7-8	TRBJ2-7	-	CASSDRDGSYEQYF	TGTGCCAGCAGCGACCGGGACGGTTCCTACGAGCAGTACTTC
-	TRBV5-4	TRBJ2-3	TRBD1	CASSDLDRGREDTQYF	TGTGCCAGCAGCGACCTCGACAGGGGGCGTGAAGATACGCAGTATTTT
few	TRBV27	TRBJ2-1	-	CASSFLGSEQFF	TGTGCCAGCAGTTTCTTGGGGTCAGAGCAGTTCTTC
-	TRBV6-5	TRBJ2-3	-	CASSYSAGSMADTQYF	TGTGCCAGCAGTTACTCGGCGGGGAGTATGGCAGATACGCAGTATTTT
-	TRBV30	TRBJ1-5	TRBD1	CAWSVGQLNQPQHF	TGTGCCTGGAGTGTGGGACAGCTTAATCAGCCCCAGCATTTT
few	TRBV7-2	TRBJ1-4	-	CASSGTGLGEKLFF	TGTGCCAGCAGCGGCACAGGGTTAGGGGAAAAACTGTTTTTT
-	TRBV11-2	TRBJ2-2	-	CASSLAGQRRNTGELFF	TGTGCCAGCAGCTTAGCGGGGCAGCGACGGAACACCGGGGAGCTGTTTTTT
once	TRBV23-1	TRBJ2-3	TRBD2	CASSQSRKRDGDTQYF	TGCGCCAGCAGTCAATCCCGCAAGCGGGACGGAGATACGCAGTATTTT
-	TRBV9	TRBJ1-6	TRBD1	CASSVDRGLDNSPLHF	TGTGCCAGCAGCGTAGACAGGGGTCTTGATAATTCACCCCTCCACTTT
-	TRBV6-5	TRBJ1-1	-	CASTQGRGNTEAFF	TGTGCCAGCACTCAAGGGCGGGGGAACACTGAAGCTTTCTTT
-	TRBV2	TRBJ2-5	TRBD2	CASTTFSGGQETQYF	TGTGCCAGCACCACCTTTAGCGGGGGGCAAGAGACCCAGTACTTC
-	TRBV13	TRBJ2-5	TRBD1	CASSLGTGFLQYF	TGTGCCAGCAGCTTAGGGACAGGGTTTCTCCAGTACTTC
-	TRBV2	TRBJ2-1	-	CASSEARNEQFF	TGTGCCAGCAGTGAAGCGCGGAATGAGCAGTTCTTC
-	TRBV28	TRBJ1-2	-	CASSFEGYGYTF	TGTGCCAGCAGTTTTGAGGGCTATGGCTACACCTTC
-	TRBV11-3	TRBJ1-1	-	CASSLIPGTEAFF	TGTGCCAGCAGCTTAATCCCGGGGACTGAAGCTTTCTTT
-	TRBV6-1	TRBJ1-2	-	CASSEAGSGYTF	TGTGCCAGCAGTGAAGCCGGGAGTGGCTACACCTTC
-	TRBV19	TRBJ2-1	TRBD1	CASSEIQGAFNEQFF	TGTGCCAGTAGCGAGATACAGGGGGCGTTCAATGAGCAGTTCTTC
few	TRBV6-5	TRBJ2-7	TRBD2	CASSSGGGFEQYF	TGTGCCAGCAGTTCGGGCGGGGGTTTCGAGCAGTACTTC
-	TRBV27	TRBJ1-1	-	CASSSRKNTEAFF	TGTGCCAGCAGTTCCAGAAAGAACACTGAAGCTTTCTTT
-	TRBV29-1	TRBJ1-2	TRBD1	CSALEGGQLIYGYTF	TGCAGCGCACTCGAAGGGGGACAGCTAATCTATGGCTACACCTTC
-	TRBV28	TRBJ2-1	-	CASSPGTASSYNEQFF	TGTGCCAGCAGTCCGGGGACCGCTAGCTCCTACAATGAGCAGTTCTTC
-	TRBV10-3	TRBJ1-2	TRBD1	CAISSPGQGFGYGYTF	TGTGCCATCAGCTCACCGGGACAGGGCTTCGGCTATGGCTACACCTTC
-	TRBV5-4	TRBJ2-2	-	CASSSTVPGTGELFF	TGTGCCAGCAGCTCGACCGTCCCGGGCACCGGGGAGCTGTTTTTT
-	TRBV11-3	TRBJ2-7	-	CASSLEGAKRDHEQYF	TGTGCCAGCAGCTTAGAGGGGGCCAAAAGGGATCACGAGCAGTACTTC
-	TRBV5-1	TRBJ1-2	TRBD1	CASSLEGQGGGYTF	TGCGCCAGCAGCTTGGAAGGACAGGGAGGTGGCTACACCTTC
-	TRBV12-5	TRBJ1-3	-	CASGLVPPDRYSGNTIYF	TGTGCTAGTGGTTTGGTACCCCCGGACCGTTACTCTGGAAACACCATATATTTT
-	TRBV3-1/TRBV3-2	TRBJ2-5	-	CASSQGETQYF	TGTGCCAGCAGCCAGGGGGAGACCCAGTACTTC
-	TRBV19	TRBJ1-3	-	CASSIGRQSGNTIYF	TGTGCCAGTAGTATTGGGAGACAGTCTGGAAACACCATATATTTT
-	TRBV18	TRBJ1-1	-	CASSPSQDTEAFF	TGTGCCAGCTCACCAAGTCAGGACACTGAAGCTTTCTTT
once	TRBV5-8	TRBJ2-3	-	CATSRHDRADTQYF	TGTGCCACCAGCCGACACGACAGAGCAGATACGCAGTATTTT
-	TRBV19	TRBJ2-7	TRBD2	CASSMNVGGTSGRREQYF	TGTGCCAGTAGTATGAATGTTGGGGGGACTAGCGGGAGACGCGAGCAGTACTTC
-	TRBV5-1	TRBJ1-2	TRBD1	CASGEDRGTYGYTF	TGCGCCAGCGGGGAAGACAGGGGGACCTATGGCTACACCTTC
-	TRBV7-9	TRBJ2-1	TRBD1	CASSLGQGGINEQFF	TGTGCCAGCAGCTTGGGACAGGGCGGAATAAATGAGCAGTTCTTC
few	TRBV4-2	TRBJ2-7	-	CASSQEGSEGYEQYF	TGTGCCAGCAGCCAAGAGGGGTCGGAGGGCTACGAGCAGTACTTC
-	TRBV25-1	TRBJ1-1	-	CASSEYGGDTEAFF	TGTGCCAGCAGTGAATACGGGGGCGACACTGAAGCTTTCTTT
-	TRBV5-1	TRBJ2-1	-	CASHRGNEQFF	TGCGCCAGCCACCGCGGCAATGAGCAGTTCTTC